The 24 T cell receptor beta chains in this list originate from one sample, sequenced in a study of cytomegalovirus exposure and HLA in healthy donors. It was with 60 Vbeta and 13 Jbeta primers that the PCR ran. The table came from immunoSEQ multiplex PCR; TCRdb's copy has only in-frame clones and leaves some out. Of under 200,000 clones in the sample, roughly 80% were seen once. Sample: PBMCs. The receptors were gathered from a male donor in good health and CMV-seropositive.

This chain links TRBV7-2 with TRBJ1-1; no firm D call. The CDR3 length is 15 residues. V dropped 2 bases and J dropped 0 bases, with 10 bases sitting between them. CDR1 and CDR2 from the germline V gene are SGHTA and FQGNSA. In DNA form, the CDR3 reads TGTGCCAGCAGCTTAAGTGTGACATTGAACACTGAAGCTTTCTTT. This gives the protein CASSLSVTLNTEAFF.

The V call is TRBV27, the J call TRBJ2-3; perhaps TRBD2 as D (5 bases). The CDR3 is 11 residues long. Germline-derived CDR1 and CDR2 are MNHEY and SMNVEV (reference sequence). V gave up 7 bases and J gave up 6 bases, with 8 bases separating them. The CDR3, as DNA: TGTGCCAGCAAGCGGTTGGATACGCAGTATTTT. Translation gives CASKRLDTQYF.

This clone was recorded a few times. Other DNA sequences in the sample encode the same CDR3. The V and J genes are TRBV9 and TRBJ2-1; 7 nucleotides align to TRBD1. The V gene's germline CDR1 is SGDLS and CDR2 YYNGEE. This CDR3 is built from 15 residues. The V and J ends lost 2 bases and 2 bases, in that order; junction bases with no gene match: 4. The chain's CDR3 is CASSVRDRAYNEQFF. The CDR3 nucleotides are TGTGCCAGCAGCGTTCGGGACAGAGCCTACAATGAGCAGTTCTTC.

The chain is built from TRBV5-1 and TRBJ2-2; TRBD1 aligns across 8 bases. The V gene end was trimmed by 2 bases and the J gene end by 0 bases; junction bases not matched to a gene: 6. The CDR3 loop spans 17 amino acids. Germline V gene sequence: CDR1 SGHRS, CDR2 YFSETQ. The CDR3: CASSFPQTGANTGELFF. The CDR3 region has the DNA TGCGCCAGCAGCTTTCCCCAGACAGGGGCGAACACCGGGGAGCTGTTTTTT. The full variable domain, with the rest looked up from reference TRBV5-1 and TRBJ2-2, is KAGVTQTPRYLIKTRGQQVTLSCSPISGHRSVSWYQQTPGQGLQFLFEYFSETQRNKGNFPGRFSGRQFSNSRSEMNVSTLELGDSALYLCASSFPQTGANTGELFFGEGSRLTVL.

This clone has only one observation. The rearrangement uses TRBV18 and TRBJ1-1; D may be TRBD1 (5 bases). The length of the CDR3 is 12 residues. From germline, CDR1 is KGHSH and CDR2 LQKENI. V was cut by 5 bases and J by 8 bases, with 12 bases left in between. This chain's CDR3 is CASSTTVPEAFF. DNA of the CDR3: TGTGCCAGCTCAACGACAGTACCCGAAGCTTTCTTT.

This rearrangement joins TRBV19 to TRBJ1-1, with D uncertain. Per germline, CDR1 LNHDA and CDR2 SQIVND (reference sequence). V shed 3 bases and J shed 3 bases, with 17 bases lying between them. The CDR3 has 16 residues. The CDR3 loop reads CASSITSLPRDTEAFF. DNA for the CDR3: TGTGCCAGTAGTATCACCTCATTGCCGAGGGACACTGAAGCTTTCTTT.

CDR3 region: CASSSSGESDNEQFF. CDR3 in DNA: TGTGCCAGCAGCTCAAGCGGGGAAAGCGATAATGAGCAGTTCTTC. This chain connects TRBV11-2 to TRBJ2-1; 7 bases align to TRBD2. The CDR3 totals 15 residues. Germline CDR1 reads SGHAT; CDR2 reads FQNNGV. V lost 4 bases to trimming and J lost 7 bases; unmatched junction nucleotides: 10.

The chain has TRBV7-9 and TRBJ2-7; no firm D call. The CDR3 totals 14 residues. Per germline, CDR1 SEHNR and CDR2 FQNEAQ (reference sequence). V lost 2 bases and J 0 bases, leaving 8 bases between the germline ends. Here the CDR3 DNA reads TGTGCCAGCAGCTTATACACCAGCTCCTACGAGCAGTACTTC. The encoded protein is CASSLYTSSYEQYF.

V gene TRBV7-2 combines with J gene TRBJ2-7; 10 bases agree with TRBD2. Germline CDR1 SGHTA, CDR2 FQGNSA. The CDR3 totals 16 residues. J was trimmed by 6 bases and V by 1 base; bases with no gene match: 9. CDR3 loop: CASSLEAQREGLEQYF. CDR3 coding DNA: TGTGCCAGCAGCTTAGAGGCTCAGCGGGAGGGCCTCGAGCAGTACTTC.

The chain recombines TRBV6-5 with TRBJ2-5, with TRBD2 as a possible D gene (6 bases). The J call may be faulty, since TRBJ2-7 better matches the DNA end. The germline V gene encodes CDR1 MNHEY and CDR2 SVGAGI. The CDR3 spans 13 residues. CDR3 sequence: CASTAGRSYEQYF. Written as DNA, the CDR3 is TGTGCCAGCACCGCGGGACGCTCCTACGAGCAGTACTTC.

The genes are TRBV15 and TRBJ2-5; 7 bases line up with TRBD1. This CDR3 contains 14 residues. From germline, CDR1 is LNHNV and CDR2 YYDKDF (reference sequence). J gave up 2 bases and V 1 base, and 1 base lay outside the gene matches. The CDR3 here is CATSRGGQQETQYF. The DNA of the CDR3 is TGTGCCACCAGCAGAGGGGGACAGCAAGAGACCCAGTACTTC.

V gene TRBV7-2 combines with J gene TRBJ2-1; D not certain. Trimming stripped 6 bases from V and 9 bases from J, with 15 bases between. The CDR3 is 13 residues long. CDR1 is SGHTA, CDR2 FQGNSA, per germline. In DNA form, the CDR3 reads TGTGCCAGCAGGATAGGAGCCACTGTTGAGCAGTTCTTC. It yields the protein CASRIGATVEQFF.

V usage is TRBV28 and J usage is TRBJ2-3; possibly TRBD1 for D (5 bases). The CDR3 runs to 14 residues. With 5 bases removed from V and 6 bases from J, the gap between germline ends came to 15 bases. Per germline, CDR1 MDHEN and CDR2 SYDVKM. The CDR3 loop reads CASSHQGGADTQYF. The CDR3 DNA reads TGTGCCAGCAGTCATCAGGGCGGTGCCGATACGCAGTATTTT. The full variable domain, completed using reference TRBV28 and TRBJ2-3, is DVKVTQSSRYLVKRTGEKVFLECVQDMDHENMFWYRQDPGLGLRLIYFSYDVKMKEKGDIPEGYSVSREKKERFSLILESASTNQTSMYLCASSHQGGADTQYFGPGTRLTVL.

CDR3 DNA sequence: TGTGCCAGTAGTATTAGGAGGCTCGAGGAAAAACTGTTTTTT. It codes for CASSIRRLEEKLFF. The rearrangement uses TRBV19 and TRBJ1-4; D remains unclear. The CDR3 has 14 amino acids. V was shortened by 3 bases and J by 8 bases, with 13 bases between the two germline ends. The germline gives CDR1 LNHDA, CDR2 SQIVND (reference sequence).

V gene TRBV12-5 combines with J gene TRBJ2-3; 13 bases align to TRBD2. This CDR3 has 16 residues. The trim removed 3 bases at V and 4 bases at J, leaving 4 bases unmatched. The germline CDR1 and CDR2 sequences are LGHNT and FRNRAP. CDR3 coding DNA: TGTGCTAGTGGTTTAGGACTAGCGGGAGATGCAGATACGCAGTATTTT. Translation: CASGLGLAGDADTQYF.

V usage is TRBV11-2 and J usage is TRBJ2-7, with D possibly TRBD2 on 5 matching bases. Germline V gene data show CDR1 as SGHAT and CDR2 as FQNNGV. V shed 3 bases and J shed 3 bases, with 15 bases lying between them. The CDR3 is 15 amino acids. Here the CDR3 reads CASSFFRLANYEQYF. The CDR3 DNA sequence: TGTGCCAGCAGCTTTTTTCGGCTAGCCAACTACGAGCAGTACTTC.

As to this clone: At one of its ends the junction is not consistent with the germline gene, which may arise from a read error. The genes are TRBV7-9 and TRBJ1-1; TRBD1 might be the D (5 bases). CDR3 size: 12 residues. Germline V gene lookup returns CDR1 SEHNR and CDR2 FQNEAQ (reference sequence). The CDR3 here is CSSRQGNTEAFF. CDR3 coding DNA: TGTTCCAGCAGGCAGGGGAACACTGAAGCTTTCTTT.

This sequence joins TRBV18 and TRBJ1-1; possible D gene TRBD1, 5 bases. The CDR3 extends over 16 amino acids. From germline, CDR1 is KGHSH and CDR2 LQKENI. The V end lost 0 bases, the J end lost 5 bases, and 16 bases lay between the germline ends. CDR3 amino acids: CASSPPGANRVTEAFF. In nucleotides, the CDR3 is TGTGCCAGCTCACCACCAGGGGCCAACAGAGTAACTGAAGCTTTCTTT.

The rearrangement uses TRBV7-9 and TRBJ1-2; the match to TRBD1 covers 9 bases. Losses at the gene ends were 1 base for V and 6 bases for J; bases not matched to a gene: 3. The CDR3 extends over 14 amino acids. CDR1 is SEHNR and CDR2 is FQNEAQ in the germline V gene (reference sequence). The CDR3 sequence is CASSLVGTGNGYTF. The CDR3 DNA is TGTGCCAGCAGCTTAGTCGGGACAGGGAATGGCTACACCTTC.

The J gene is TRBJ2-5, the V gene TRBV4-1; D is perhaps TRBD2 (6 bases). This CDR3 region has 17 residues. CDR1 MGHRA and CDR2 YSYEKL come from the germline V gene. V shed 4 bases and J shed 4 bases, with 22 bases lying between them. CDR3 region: CASSPSLRGTGGETQYF. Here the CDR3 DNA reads TGCGCCAGCAGCCCCTCCCTTCGGGGCACCGGGGGAGAGACCCAGTACTTC.

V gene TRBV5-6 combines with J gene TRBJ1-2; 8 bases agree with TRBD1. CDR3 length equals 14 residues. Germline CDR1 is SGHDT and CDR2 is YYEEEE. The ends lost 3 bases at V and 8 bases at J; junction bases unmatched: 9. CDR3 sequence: CASSWTGTRSGYTF. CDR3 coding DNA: TGTGCCAGCAGCTGGACAGGGACGAGGAGCGGCTACACCTTC.

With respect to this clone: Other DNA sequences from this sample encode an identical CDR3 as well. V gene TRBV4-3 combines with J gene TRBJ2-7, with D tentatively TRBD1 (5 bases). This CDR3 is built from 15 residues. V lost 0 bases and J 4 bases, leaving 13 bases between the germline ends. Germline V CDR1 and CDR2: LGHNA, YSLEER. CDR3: CASSQDRLAGYEQYF. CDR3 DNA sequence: TGCGCCAGCAGCCAAGATCGATTGGCAGGGTACGAGCAGTACTTC.

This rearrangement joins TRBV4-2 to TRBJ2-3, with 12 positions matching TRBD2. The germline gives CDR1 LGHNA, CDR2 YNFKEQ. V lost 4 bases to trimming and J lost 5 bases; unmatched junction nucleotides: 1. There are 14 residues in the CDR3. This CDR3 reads CASSPGLAGDTQYF. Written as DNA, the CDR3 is TGTGCCAGCAGCCCGGGACTAGCGGGAGATACGCAGTATTTT.

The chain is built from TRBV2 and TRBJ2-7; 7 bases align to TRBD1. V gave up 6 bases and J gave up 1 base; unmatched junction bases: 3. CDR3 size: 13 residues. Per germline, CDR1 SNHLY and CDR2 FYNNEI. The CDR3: CASRGTASYEQYF. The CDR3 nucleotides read TGTGCCAGCAGGGGGACAGCGTCCTACGAGCAGTACTTC.